This passage covers 10 T cell receptor beta chains from one sample sequenced in a study of T cell responses to AZD1222 COVID-19 vaccine. Only in-frame clones appear in the TCRdb table, and some are missing; sequencing was by immunoSEQ multiplex PCR. In the table there are 100,000 to 150,000 clones, around 90% of which are singletons. The sequencing here drew on peripheral blood, taken on day 0 of AZD1222 vaccination. All receptors come from an adult in good health.

The genes are TRBV28 and TRBJ2-2, with 9 bases aligning to TRBD1. The J segment lost 5 bases and the V segment lost 4 bases, leaving 5 bases of the junction unmatched. This CDR3 region has 15 residues. From germline, CDR1 is MDHEN and CDR2 SYDVKM. CDR3 DNA: TGTGCCAGCAGTTGGGGGGGACAGGGAACCGGGGAGCTGTTTTTT. This sequence encodes CASSWGGQGTGELFF.

The CDR3: CASGFGIGYTF. The CDR3 coding sequence is TGTGCTAGTGGTTTCGGGATCGGCTACACCTTC. The V and J genes are TRBV12-5 and TRBJ1-2; D gene ambiguous. V dropped 3 bases and J dropped 8 bases, with 7 bases sitting between them. The germline gives CDR1 LGHNT, CDR2 FRNRAP. The CDR3 has 11 residues.

The chain carries TRBV24-1 and TRBJ2-3; 15 nucleotides align to TRBD2. V lost 0 bases and J lost 5; bases outside the gene matches: 5. This CDR3 has 18 amino acids. Germline V CDR1 and CDR2: KGHDR, SFDVKD. This CDR3 reads CATSDLGTSGRKGDTQYF. The CDR3 DNA reads TGTGCCACCAGTGATTTGGGGACTAGCGGGAGGAAGGGAGATACGCAGTATTTT.

In its sample, this clone was seen once. This chain uses TRBV11-2 with TRBJ1-2; TRBD1 is a possible D gene (5 bases). The CDR3 length is 14 residues. The germline CDR1 and CDR2 sequences are SGHAT and FQNNGV. Trimming pared 0 bases from V and 6 bases from J, leaving 11 bases between. The CDR3 loop is CASSLDRGGDGYTF. The DNA of the CDR3 is TGTGCCAGCAGCTTAGATCGGGGAGGGGATGGCTACACCTTC.

A word on this clone: Its ends do not fully match the called genes, so a read error is possible. As DNA, the CDR3 is TGCAGCGTTGAAGATGGAGGTCAGACCATTACTTTT. It codes for CSVEDGGQTITF. The V and J genes are TRBV29-1 and TRBJ1-4; no definite D call. Germline loops: CDR1 SQVTM, CDR2 ANQGSEA. The CDR3 spans 12 residues.

The chain employs TRBV18 and TRBJ1-5, with D unresolved. V was pared by 3 bases and J by 1 base, with 7 bases between. The CDR3 consists of 14 residues. CDR1 KGHSH and CDR2 LQKENI come from the germline V gene. Here the CDR3 DNA reads TGTGCCAGCTCACCTCCAGACAGCAATCAGCCCCAGCATTTT. Its protein product is CASSPPDSNQPQHF.

The rearrangement uses TRBV24-1 and TRBJ1-3; possibly TRBD1 for D (5 bases). The CDR3 runs 13 residues. V shed 5 bases and J shed 2 bases, with 6 bases lying between them. CDR1 KGHDR and CDR2 SFDVKD come from the germline V gene. The DNA for the CDR3 is TGTGCCACCAGTGTAGGGGCTGGAAACACCATATATTTT. Its protein product is CATSVGAGNTIYF.

The chain recombines TRBV27 with TRBJ2-5; 7 bases are shared with TRBD2. V dropped 3 bases and J dropped 5; count of bases not matched to a gene: 6. The CDR3 loop spans 14 amino acids. The V gene's germline CDR1 is MNHEY and CDR2 SMNVEV (reference sequence). This chain's CDR3 is CASSLLRGVETQYF. The CDR3 coding sequence is TGTGCCAGCAGTTTGTTACGGGGGGTCGAGACCCAGTACTTC.

The chain links TRBV5-1 to TRBJ1-2; possibly TRBD1 for D (5 bases). The CDR3 contains 13 residues. Looked up from germline, CDR1 is SGHRS and CDR2 is YFSETQ. V lost 4 bases to trimming and J lost 4 bases, with 11 bases between them. In DNA form, the CDR3 reads TGCGCCAGCAGCCCGACGGGGCTCTATGGCTACACCTTC. Translated, it gives CASSPTGLYGYTF. The whole variable domain, remainder taken from reference TRBV5-1 and TRBJ1-2, is KAGVTQTPRYLIKTRGQQVTLSCSPISGHRSVSWYQQTPGQGLQFLFEYFSETQRNKGNFPGRFSGRQFSNSRSEMNVSTLELGDSALYLCASSPTGLYGYTFGSGTRLTVV.

The V and J genes are TRBV12-5 and TRBJ2-2; D uncertain. CDR1 and CDR2 from the germline V gene are LGHNT and FRNRAP. This CDR3 has 14 residues. V shed 5 bases and J shed 1 base, with 8 bases lying between them. Written as DNA, the CDR3 is TGTGCTAGTGGTCCCCGGCAGAACACCGGGGAGCTGTTTTTT. Amino acid sequence: CASGPRQNTGELFF.